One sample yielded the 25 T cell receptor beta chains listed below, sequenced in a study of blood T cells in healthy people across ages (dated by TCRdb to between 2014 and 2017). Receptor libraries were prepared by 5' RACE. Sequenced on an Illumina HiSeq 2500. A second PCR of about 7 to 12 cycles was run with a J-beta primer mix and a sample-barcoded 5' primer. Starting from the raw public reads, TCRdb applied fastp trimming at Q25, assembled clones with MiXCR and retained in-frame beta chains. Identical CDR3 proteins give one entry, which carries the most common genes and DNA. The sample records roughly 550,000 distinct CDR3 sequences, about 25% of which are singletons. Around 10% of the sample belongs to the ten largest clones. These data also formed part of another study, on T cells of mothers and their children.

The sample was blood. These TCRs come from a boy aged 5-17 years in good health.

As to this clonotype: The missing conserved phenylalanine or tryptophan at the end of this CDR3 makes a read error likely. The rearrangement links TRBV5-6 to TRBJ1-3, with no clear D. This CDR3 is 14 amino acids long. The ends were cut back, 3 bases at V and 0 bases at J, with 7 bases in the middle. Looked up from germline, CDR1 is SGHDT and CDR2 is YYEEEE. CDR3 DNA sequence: TGTGCCAGCAGCTGGGTTAACTCTGGAAACACCATATATCTT. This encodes CASSWVNSGNTIYL.

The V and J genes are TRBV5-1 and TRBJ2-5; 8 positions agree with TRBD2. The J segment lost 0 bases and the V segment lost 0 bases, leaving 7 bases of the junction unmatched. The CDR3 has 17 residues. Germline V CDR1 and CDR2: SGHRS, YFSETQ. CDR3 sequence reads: CASSLGLAGVNQETQYF. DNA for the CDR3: TGCGCCAGCAGCTTGGGCCTAGCGGGTGTGAACCAAGAGACCCAGTACTTC. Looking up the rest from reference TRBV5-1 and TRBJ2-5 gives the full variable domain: KAGVTQTPRYLIKTRGQQVTLSCSPISGHRSVSWYQQTPGQGLQFLFEYFSETQRNKGNFPGRFSGRQFSNSRSEMNVSTLELGDSALYLCASSLGLAGVNQETQYFGPGTRLLVL.

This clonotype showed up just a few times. For the CDR3, the DNA is TGCGCCAGCAGCCAAGAGCGTTCCCTTGAAGCTTTCTTT. Protein: CASSQERSLEAFF. The genes are TRBV4-3 and TRBJ1-1; D is undetermined. CDR1 LGHNA and CDR2 YSLEER come from the germline V gene. The CDR3 loop spans 13 amino acids. With 0 bases removed from V and 7 bases from J, the gap between germline ends came to 9 bases.

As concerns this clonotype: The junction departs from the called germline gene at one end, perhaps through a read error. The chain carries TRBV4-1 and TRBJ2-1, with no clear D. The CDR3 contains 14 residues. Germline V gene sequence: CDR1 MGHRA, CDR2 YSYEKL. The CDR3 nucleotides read TGCGCCAACAGCCCCTCATTCCGGAACAATGAGCAGTTCTTC. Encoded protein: CANSPSFRNNEQFF.

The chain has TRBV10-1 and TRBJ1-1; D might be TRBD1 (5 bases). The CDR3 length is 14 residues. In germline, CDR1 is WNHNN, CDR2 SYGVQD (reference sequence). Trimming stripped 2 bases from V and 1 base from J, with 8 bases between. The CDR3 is CASSEGTENTEAFF. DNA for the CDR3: TGCGCCAGCAGTGAGGGGACGGAGAACACTGAAGCTTTCTTT.

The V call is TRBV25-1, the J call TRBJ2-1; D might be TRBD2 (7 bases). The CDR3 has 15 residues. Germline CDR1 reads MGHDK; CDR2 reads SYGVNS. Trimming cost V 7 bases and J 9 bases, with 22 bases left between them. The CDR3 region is CASMNLGGGVGEQFF. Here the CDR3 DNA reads TGTGCCAGCATGAATCTAGGGGGGGGAGTGGGTGAGCAGTTCTTC.

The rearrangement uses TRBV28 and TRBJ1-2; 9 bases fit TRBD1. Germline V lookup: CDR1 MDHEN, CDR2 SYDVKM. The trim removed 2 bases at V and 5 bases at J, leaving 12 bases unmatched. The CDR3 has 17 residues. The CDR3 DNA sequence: TGTGCCAGCAGTTTAGGGCAAGACAGGACAGGGGTATATGGCTACACCTTC. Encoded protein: CASSLGQDRTGVYGYTF.

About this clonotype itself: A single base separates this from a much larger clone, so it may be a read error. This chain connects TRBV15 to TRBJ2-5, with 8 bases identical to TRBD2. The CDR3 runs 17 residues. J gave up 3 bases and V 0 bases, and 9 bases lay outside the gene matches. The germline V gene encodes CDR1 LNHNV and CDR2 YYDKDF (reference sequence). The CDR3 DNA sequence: TGTGCCACCAGCAGAGATTTTAGTAGCGGGACAAAAGAGACCCAGTACTTC. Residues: CATSRDFSSGTKETQYF.

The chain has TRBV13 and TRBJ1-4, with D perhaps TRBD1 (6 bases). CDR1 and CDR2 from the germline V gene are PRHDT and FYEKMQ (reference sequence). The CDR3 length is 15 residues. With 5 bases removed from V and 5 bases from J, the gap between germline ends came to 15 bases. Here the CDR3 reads CASSPERGGNEKLFF. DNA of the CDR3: TGTGCCAGCAGCCCCGAGAGGGGGGGCAATGAAAAACTGTTTTTT.

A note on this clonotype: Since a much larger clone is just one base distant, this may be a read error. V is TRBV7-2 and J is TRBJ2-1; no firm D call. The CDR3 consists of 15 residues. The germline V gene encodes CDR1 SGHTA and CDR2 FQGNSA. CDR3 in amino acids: CAGSTAKSSYNEQFF. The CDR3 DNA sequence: TGTGCCGGCAGCACGGCGAAAAGCTCCTACAATGAGCAGTTCTTC.

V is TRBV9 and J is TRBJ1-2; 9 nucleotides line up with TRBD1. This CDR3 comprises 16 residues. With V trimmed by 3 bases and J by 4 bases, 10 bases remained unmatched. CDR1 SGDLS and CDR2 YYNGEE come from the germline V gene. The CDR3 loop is CASSAVAGQGPYGYTF. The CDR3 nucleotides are TGTGCCAGCAGCGCAGTTGCGGGACAGGGACCCTATGGCTACACCTTC.

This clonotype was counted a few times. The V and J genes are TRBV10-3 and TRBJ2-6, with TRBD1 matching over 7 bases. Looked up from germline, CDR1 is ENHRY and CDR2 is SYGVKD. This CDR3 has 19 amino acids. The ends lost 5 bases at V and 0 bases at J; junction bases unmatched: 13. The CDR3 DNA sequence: TGTGCCATCAGTCCCCTCTCGGGACAGACAACCTCTGGGGCCAACGTCCTGACTTTC. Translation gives CAISPLSGQTTSGANVLTF.

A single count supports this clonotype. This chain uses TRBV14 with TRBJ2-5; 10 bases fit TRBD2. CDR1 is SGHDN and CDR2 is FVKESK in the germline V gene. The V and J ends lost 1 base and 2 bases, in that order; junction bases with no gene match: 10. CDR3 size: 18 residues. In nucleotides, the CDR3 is TGTGCCAGCAGCCAAGTGCCAGCGGGAGGGATCCATCAAGAGACCCAGTACTTC. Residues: CASSQVPAGGIHQETQYF.

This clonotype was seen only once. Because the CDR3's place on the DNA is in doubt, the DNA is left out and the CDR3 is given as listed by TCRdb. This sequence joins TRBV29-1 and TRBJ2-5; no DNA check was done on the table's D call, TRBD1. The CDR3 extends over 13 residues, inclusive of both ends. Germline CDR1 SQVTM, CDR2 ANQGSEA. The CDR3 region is CSVGPGTGAGEFF.

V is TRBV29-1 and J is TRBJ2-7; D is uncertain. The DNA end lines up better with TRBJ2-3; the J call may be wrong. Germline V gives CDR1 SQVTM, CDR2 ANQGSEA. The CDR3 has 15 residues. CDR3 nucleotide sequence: TGCAGCGTTGAAGTGGACCACCACTACACAGATACGCAGTATTTT. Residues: CSVEVDHHYTDTQYF.

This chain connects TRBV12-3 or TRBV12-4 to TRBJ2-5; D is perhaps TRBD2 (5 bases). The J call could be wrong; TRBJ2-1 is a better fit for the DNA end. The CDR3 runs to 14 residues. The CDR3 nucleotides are TGTGCCAGCAGCCCAGGAGGACGGGGCAATGAGCAGTTCTTC. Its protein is CASSPGGRGNEQFF.

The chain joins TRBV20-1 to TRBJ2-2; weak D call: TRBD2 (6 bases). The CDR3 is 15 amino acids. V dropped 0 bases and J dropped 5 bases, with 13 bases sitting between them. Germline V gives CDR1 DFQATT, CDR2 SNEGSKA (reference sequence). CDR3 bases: TGCAGTGCTAGAGATTATGAGGGAGGAACCGGGGAGCTGTTTTTT. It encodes CSARDYEGGTGELFF.

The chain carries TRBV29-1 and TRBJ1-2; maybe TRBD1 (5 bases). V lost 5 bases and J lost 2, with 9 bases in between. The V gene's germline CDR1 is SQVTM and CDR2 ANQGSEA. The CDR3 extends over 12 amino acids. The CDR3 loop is CSVQWGNYGYTF. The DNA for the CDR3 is TGCAGCGTTCAATGGGGGAACTATGGCTACACCTTC. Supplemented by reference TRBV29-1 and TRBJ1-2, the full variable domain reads SAVISQKPSRDICQRGTSLTIQCQVDSQVTMMFWYRQQPGQSLTLIATANQGSEATYESGFVIDKFPISRPNLTFSTLTVSNMSPEDSSIYLCSVQWGNYGYTFGSGTRLTVV.

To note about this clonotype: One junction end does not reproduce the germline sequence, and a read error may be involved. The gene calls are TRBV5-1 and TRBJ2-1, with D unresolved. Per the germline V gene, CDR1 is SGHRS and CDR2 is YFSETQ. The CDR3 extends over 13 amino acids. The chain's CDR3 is CASSLLQYSEQFF. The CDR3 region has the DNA TGCGCCAGCAGCCTCCTCCAATACAGTGAGCAGTTCTTC.

The CDR3 protein is CASSLSVEKDYGYTF. Here the CDR3 DNA reads TGTGCCAGCAGTTTATCGGTAGAGAAGGACTATGGCTACACCTTC. The rearrangement joins TRBV27 to TRBJ1-2; D is unresolved. Germline CDR1 MNHEY, CDR2 SMNVEV (reference sequence). V shed 0 bases and J shed 3 bases, with 11 bases lying between them. This CDR3 region has 15 residues.

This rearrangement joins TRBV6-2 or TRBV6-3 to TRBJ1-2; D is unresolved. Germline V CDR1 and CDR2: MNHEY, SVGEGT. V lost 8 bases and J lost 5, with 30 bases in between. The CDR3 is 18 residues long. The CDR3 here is CASGLNGLPSQWLYGYTF. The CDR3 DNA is TGTGCCAGCGGATTAAACGGACTGCCCAGTCAATGGCTATATGGCTACACCTTC.

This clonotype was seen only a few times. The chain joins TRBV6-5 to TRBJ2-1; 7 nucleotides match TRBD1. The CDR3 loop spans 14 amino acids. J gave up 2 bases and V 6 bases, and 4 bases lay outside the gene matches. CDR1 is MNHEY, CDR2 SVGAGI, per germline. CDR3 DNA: TGTGCCAGCAGGCAAGACAGGGCCTACAATGAGCAGTTCTTC. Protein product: CASRQDRAYNEQFF.

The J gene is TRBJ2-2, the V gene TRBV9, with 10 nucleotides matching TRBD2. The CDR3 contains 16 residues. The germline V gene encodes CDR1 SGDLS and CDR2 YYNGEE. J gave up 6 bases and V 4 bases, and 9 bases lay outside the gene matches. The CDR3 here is CASSYTAGGRPGELFF. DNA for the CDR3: TGTGCCAGCAGCTACACAGCGGGGGGGCGCCCCGGGGAGCTGTTTTTT.

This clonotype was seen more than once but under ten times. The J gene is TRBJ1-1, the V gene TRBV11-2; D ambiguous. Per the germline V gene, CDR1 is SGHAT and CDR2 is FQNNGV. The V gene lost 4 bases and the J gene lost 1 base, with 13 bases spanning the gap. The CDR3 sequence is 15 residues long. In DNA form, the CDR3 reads TGTGCCAGCAGCTCCCGGGTTTCATGGAACACTGAAGCTTTCTTT. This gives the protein CASSSRVSWNTEAFF.

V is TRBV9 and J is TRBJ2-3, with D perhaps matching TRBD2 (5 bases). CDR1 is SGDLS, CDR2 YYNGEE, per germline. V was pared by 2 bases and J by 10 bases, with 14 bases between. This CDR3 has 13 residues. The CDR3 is CASSVTSPAAQYF. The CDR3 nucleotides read TGTGCCAGCAGCGTCACTAGTCCCGCCGCGCAGTATTTT.